This T cell receptor (beta chain) was profiled in a study of shared clonotypes between healthy human individuals. This table comes from immunoSEQ multiplex PCR, and its TCRdb copy is limited to in-frame clones, with some not included. The sample shows millions of clones, over 85% of them seen only once. In the case of this clone: Its target is unknown.

Trimming shortened V by 4 bases and J by 8 bases, and 11 bases separated the two germline ends. From germline, CDR1 is KGHSH and CDR2 LQKENI. The CDR3 totals 12 residues. Study-wide results and caveats: Shared across several donors were about 4.8% of the naive CD4 clonotypes.

The sequence was obtained from a man between 18 and 35 years old in good health. The rearrangement uses TRBV18 and TRBJ1-1, with D unresolved. The sequencing sample was made of naive CD4+ T cells sorted from blood. Subset defined: CD45RA+ positively selected. The CDR3 nucleotides are TGTGCCAGCTCACAAAAAGGACCCGAAGCTTTCTTT. As protein: CASSQKGPEAFF.